The T cell receptor beta chain described here comes from a study of memory CD4+ T cells and cytomegalovirus serostatus. Measured with immunoSEQ multiplex PCR; TCRdb has only the in-frame clones, and not every one. This sample yields some 48,000 clones, of which around 82% are seen a single time; approximately 0.7% belongs to the top ten. This CDR3 spans 18 amino acids. The trim removed 0 bases at V and 2 bases at J, leaving 8 bases unmatched. CDR1 is SGDLS and CDR2 is YYNGEE in the germline V gene. Single viable CD3+CD4+CD8-CD45RO+ cells were sorted as the memory CD4+ T cells. The J gene is TRBJ2-6, the V gene TRBV9; 7 nucleotides match TRBD1. The source of this sequence is an adult in good health and CMV-seronegative. Sequenced sample: memory CD4+ T cells from blood. CDR3 coding DNA: TGTGCCAGCAGCGTAGAGGTGAGACAGGGTGCTGGGGCCAACGTCCTGACTTTC. Protein sequence: CASSVEVRQGAGANVLTF.